The source of this TCR beta chain is a study of technical replicates of blood from a few donors. Germline V gives CDR1 SNHLY, CDR2 FYNNEI. CDR3 size: 13 residues. Trimming took off 10 bases at V and 2 bases at J, with 12 bases between the two ends. This clone was seen only once. TCRdb keeps only in-frame clones here, not all; method: immunoSEQ multiplex PCR. The data contain almost 70,000 clones, roughly 92% of them singletons. V gene TRBV2 combines with J gene TRBJ1-5; tentative D call: TRBD1 (5 bases). Sequenced input: PBMCs. The TCR sequence derives from a human donor in good health. Some clones in this sample may be carry-over from other donors' samples. The CDR3: CATRGFGNQPQHF. The CDR3 bases are TGTGCCACTAGGGGATTCGGCAATCAGCCCCAGCATTTT.